The clone carrying this TCR beta chain was seen once. Its antigen remains unknown. From germline, CDR1 is LNHDA and CDR2 SQIVND (reference sequence). The length of the CDR3 is 18 residues. V lost 2 bases to trimming and J lost 5 bases, with 22 bases between them. TCRdb's table, derived via immunoSEQ multiplex PCR, lists solely in-frame clones and lacks some. The data contain roughly 350,000 clones, just over 85% of them singletons. This record belongs to a study of cytomegalovirus exposure and HLA in healthy donors. Broader study findings: In vitro experiments confirmed that a few CMV-associated chains were specific for CMV antigens.

The receptor was isolated from a woman in her late teens or twenties in good health and CMV-seronegative. This sequence joins TRBV19 and TRBJ2-1, with D hard to call. Sample: PBMCs. The CDR3 region has the DNA TGTGCCAGTAGTATACCCCCCGCCCTAAAGAGGTCAAACAATGAGCAGTTCTTC. This sequence encodes CASSIPPALKRSNNEQFF. Full variable domain (rest looked up from reference TRBV19 and TRBJ2-1): DGGITQSPKYLFRKEGQNVTLSCEQNLNHDAMYWYRQDPGQGLRLIYYSQIVNDFQKGDIAEGYSVSREKKESFPLTVTSAQKNPTAFYLCASSIPPALKRSNNEQFFGPGTRLTVL.